Presented here are 17 T cell receptor beta chains from one specimen sequenced in a study of spatial heterogeneity in lung cancer. Sample time point: sample taken at primary tumor resection. TCRdb reanalysed the 5' RACE reads using MiXCR and keeps one entry per CDR3 protein. The table has about 36,000 distinct CDR3 sequences, approximately 6.8% seen once. The sample consisted of PBMCs, taken at surgery. The receptors here all came from a female donor with early-stage non-small cell lung cancer.

This clonotype has ten or more counts. V gene TRBV2 combines with J gene TRBJ1-5; 8 nucleotides agree with TRBD1. Germline assignment: CDR1 SNHLY and CDR2 FYNNEI. The CDR3 totals 18 residues. Germline trimming cut 2 bases from V and 3 bases from J; bases unmatched to any gene: 12. Here the CDR3 reads CASSEYSGATGANQPQHF. The CDR3 DNA follows: TGTGCCAGCAGTGAATATAGTGGCGCGACAGGGGCCAATCAGCCCCAGCATTTT.

V gene TRBV6-1 combines with J gene TRBJ2-5; D is unresolved. The CDR3 extends over 14 amino acids. Trimming cost V 1 base and J 7 bases, with 13 bases left between them. Per germline, CDR1 MNHNS and CDR2 SASEGT. This CDR3 is CASSEGSRWGTQYF. The CDR3 DNA reads TGTGCCAGCAGTGAAGGCTCTAGATGGGGGACCCAGTACTTC.

This clonotype has a handful of counts. This sequence joins TRBV7-9 and TRBJ2-4, with D hard to call. The CDR3 consists of 15 residues. The germline gives CDR1 SEHNR, CDR2 FQNEAQ (reference sequence). The V end was cut by 4 bases, the J end by 0 bases, with 10 bases between. The CDR3 DNA reads as TGTGCCAGCAGCTCCGATACTAAAGCCAAAAACATTCAGTACTTC. This encodes CASSSDTKAKNIQYF.

This clonotype appeared a few times. The J gene is TRBJ1-6, the V gene TRBV9, with D unclear. Germline V lookup: CDR1 SGDLS, CDR2 YYNGEE. V was trimmed by 3 bases and J by 7 bases, leaving 5 bases between them. The CDR3 consists of 12 residues. The CDR3 region is CASSAANSPLHF. In DNA form, the CDR3 reads TGTGCCAGCAGCGCTGCAAATTCACCCCTCCACTTT.

This clonotype was observed a single time. The chain carries TRBV19 and TRBJ2-1; D perhaps matches TRBD2 (6 bases). Trimming took 4 bases from V and 5 from J, leaving 9 bases between them. The germline CDR1 and CDR2 sequences are LNHDA and SQIVND (reference sequence). CDR3 size: 13 residues. CDR3 bases: TGTGCCAGTAGTAATCGGGGGAACAATGAGCAGTTCTTC. Amino acids: CASSNRGNNEQFF.

This clonotype was found many times. As DNA, the CDR3 is TGTGCCAGCAGTCCGCCTGAAGCAGATACGCAGTATTTT. Amino acid sequence: CASSPPEADTQYF. The chain couples TRBV28 to TRBJ2-3; D gene ambiguous. The germline V gene has CDR1 MDHEN and CDR2 SYDVKM. The germline V and J ends were trimmed by 5 bases and 4 bases, with 10 bases remaining between them. The CDR3 is made up of 13 amino acids. Drawing the rest from reference TRBV28 and TRBJ2-3, the complete variable domain is DVKVTQSSRYLVKRTGEKVFLECVQDMDHENMFWYRQDPGLGLRLIYFSYDVKMKEKGDIPEGYSVSREKKERFSLILESASTNQTSMYLCASSPPEADTQYFGPGTRLTVL.

This clonotype has only a few counts. The chain combines TRBV6-5 with TRBJ1-4, with 10 bases fitting TRBD1. Germline CDR1 reads MNHEY; CDR2 reads SVGAGI. This CDR3 contains 15 residues. V lost 4 bases to trimming and J lost 8 bases; unmatched junction nucleotides: 7. The CDR3: CASSFRQGAGEKLFF. The CDR3 region has the DNA TGTGCCAGCAGTTTTAGACAGGGGGCAGGGGAAAAACTGTTTTTT.

This clonotype appeared many times. The gene calls are TRBV7-2 and TRBJ2-3; D is ambiguous. Deletions cut 8 bases from V and 3 bases from J, with 18 bases between. The CDR3 has 15 amino acids. Germline V lookup: CDR1 SGHTA, CDR2 FQGNSA. CDR3 amino acids: CASSRWARVTDTQYF. In DNA form, the CDR3 reads TGTGCCAGCTCACGGTGGGCCAGAGTTACAGATACGCAGTATTTT.

This clonotype came up a few times. V is TRBV5-5 and J is TRBJ2-1; 9 positions match TRBD2. The CDR3 totals 13 residues. V lost 0 bases to trimming and J lost 10 bases; unmatched junction nucleotides: 2. CDR1 is SGHKS and CDR2 is YYEKEE in the germline V gene (reference sequence). CDR3 sequence (DNA): TGTGCCAGCAGCTTGGGAGGACTAGCGGAGCAGTTCTTC. This translates into CASSLGGLAEQFF.

In its sample, this clonotype was seen many times. This rearrangement joins TRBV2 to TRBJ2-2; D is possibly TRBD1 (6 bases). The CDR3 is 13 amino acids. V shed 6 bases and J shed 4 bases, with 9 bases lying between them. The germline V gene encodes CDR1 SNHLY and CDR2 FYNNEI. CDR3 DNA sequence: TGTGCCAGCAGCCTCAGGGGCACCGGGGAGCTGTTTTTT. This encodes CASSLRGTGELFF.

This clonotype came up many times. This sequence joins TRBV7-6 and TRBJ2-1, with 9 nucleotides matching TRBD1. The CDR3 loop spans 14 amino acids. The trim removed 5 bases at V and 6 bases at J, leaving 5 bases unmatched. Germline V gene lookup returns CDR1 SGHVS and CDR2 FNYEAQ. This CDR3 is CASSTTTGGNEQFF. The CDR3 DNA reads TGTGCCAGCAGCACCACGACAGGGGGCAATGAGCAGTTCTTC.

The count of this clonotype is one. The CDR3 sequence: CARIANTGELFF. DNA for the CDR3: TGTGCCCGAATAGCGAACACCGGGGAGCTGTTTTTT. The chain joins TRBV7-9 to TRBJ2-2; D call uncertain. CDR1 SEHNR and CDR2 FQNEAQ come from the germline V gene (reference sequence). The CDR3 consists of 12 residues. Trimming took off 11 bases at V and 0 bases at J, with 7 bases between the two ends.

In its sample, this clonotype was seen a few times. DNA for the CDR3: TGTGCCAGTAGTATAGATCTGAGGGCCGCCGCCTACGAGCAGTACTTC. Translating it yields CASSIDLRAAAYEQYF. The chain carries TRBV19 and TRBJ2-7; perhaps TRBD2 as D (5 bases). The CDR3 is 16 amino acids. Looked up from germline, CDR1 is LNHDA and CDR2 is SQIVND (reference sequence). V gave up 0 bases and J gave up 2 bases, with 14 bases separating them.

The table lists this clonotype with many counts. The V gene is TRBV30, the J gene TRBJ1-6; D might be TRBD1 (6 bases). This CDR3 has 14 residues. CDR1 GTSNPN and CDR2 SVGIG come from the germline V gene (reference sequence). With 3 bases removed from V and 7 bases from J, the gap between germline ends came to 13 bases. CDR3 residues: CAWRPTGPNSPLHF. In DNA form, the CDR3 reads TGTGCCTGGAGGCCAACAGGGCCGAATTCACCCCTCCACTTT.

This clonotype has more than one count but fewer than ten. The genes are TRBV7-5 and TRBJ2-7; the table's D call, TRBD2, was not checked against the DNA. TRBV7-5 is a recognized pseudogene. The CDR3 runs to 13 residues. CDR3 nucleotides: TGCGATAAGGCCCGGGCCGCCTCCTACGAGCAGTACTTC. As protein: CDKARAASYEQYF.

This clonotype was seen at least ten times. At one boundary the junction diverges from the germline segment, which might be a read error. This chain connects TRBV7-7 to TRBJ1-1; unclear D gene. CDR3 size: 16 residues. The germline gives CDR1 SSHAT, CDR2 FNYEAQ (reference sequence). CDR3 nucleotide sequence: TGTGCTAGCAGCCCACGAAGAGGGCGGGTGAACACTGAAGCTTTCTTT. As protein: CASSPRRGRVNTEAFF.

The chain is built from TRBV5-1 and TRBJ2-1, with 12 nucleotides matching TRBD2. The germline CDR1 and CDR2 sequences are SGHRS and YFSETQ. This CDR3 is 14 amino acids long. The trim removed 6 bases at V and 9 bases at J, leaving 7 bases unmatched. The CDR3 region has the DNA TGCGCCAGCACATGGACTAGCGGGGCGGGTGAGCAGTTCTTC. Protein sequence: CASTWTSGAGEQFF.